This T cell receptor beta chain derives from a study of CD8+ T cells in alopecia areata. Study-wide findings and caveats: On tofacitinib, scalp and blood still held many of the expanded lesional clones. For lesional scalp, especially alopecia totalis/universalis, clonality was higher than in normal scalp.

Treatment in this sample: oral pan-JAK inhibitor, 5-10 mg twice daily. As part of sample collection, lesional scalp punch biopsies and peripheral blood were taken from alopecia areata patients. Comments on this clone: What it binds is unknown.

The CDR3 totals 13 residues. Trimming stripped 0 bases from V and 6 bases from J, with 6 bases between. Germline lookup yields CDR1 LGHNA and CDR2 YSLEER. Sequencing templates came from extracted RNA that was reverse transcribed into cDNA. The repertoire was sequenced with immunoSEQ multiplex PCR; TCRdb's copy has only in-frame clones and lacks some. The sample records around 200,000 clones, about 55% being singletons. The J gene is TRBJ2-1, the V gene TRBV4-3; D gene unclear. This clonotype was obtained from a human donor with alopecia areata. The sample consisted of CD8+ T cells sorted from blood, taken at week 24, from a patient treated with tofacitinib. The CDR3 DNA is TGCGCCAGCAGCCAAGAATTCTTCAATGAGCAGTTCTTC. It specifies CASSQEFFNEQFF.